Reported below is one T cell receptor (beta chain). This specimen comes from a study of blood T cell repertoires in COVID-19. Study overall: Material from acute and convalescent COVID-19 was sourced from the United States, Italy and Spain. Sources were T cells, B-cell-depleted T cells, or PBMCs; the material itself was cDNA or gDNA.

Original processing notes: Amplifying reference gene primers gave estimates of nucleated cell counts. Data came from immunoSEQ multiplex PCR; TCRdb stores just in-frame clones and leaves some out. V and J calls and clone size are copied from that table; D and trimming were computed from the DNA. The sample has roughly 130,000 clones; approximately 81% are singletons. Per germline, CDR1 MNHEY and CDR2 SMNVEV (reference sequence). This CDR3 region has 12 residues. V dropped 6 bases and J dropped 3 bases, with 8 bases sitting between them. The clonotype originates from a woman aged 25-40 years who had recovered from COVID-19. J is TRBJ1-1 and V is TRBV27; D remains ambiguous. Sequencing was done on a sample of peripheral blood. In nucleotides, the CDR3 is TGTGCCAGCAGGAAGGCGGACACTGAAGCTTTCTTT. It yields the protein CASRKADTEAFF.